One and the same sample provided the 12 T cell receptor beta chains below, sequenced in a study of shared clonotypes between healthy human individuals. Repertoires were generated with immunoSEQ multiplex PCR, while TCRdb's copy carries only in-frame clones and drops some. The repertoire holds approximately 640,000 clones, 90% seen once, with 34% in the top ten. Sequencing was performed on memory CD8+ T cells from PBMCs. Subset given: CD45RO+ cells pooled with CCR7-negative TemRA cells. These TCRs come from a man aged 18 to 29 in good health. Some clones in this sample may be carry-over from other donors' samples.

This sequence joins TRBV7-6 and TRBJ2-7; D is unresolved. The CDR3 sequence is 15 residues long. Trimming removed 5 bases from V and 1 base from J, with 15 bases in between. Per the germline V gene, CDR1 is SGHVS and CDR2 is FNYEAQ. The CDR3 reads CASSPGPQTSYEQYF. CDR3 DNA: TGTGCCAGCAGCCCAGGTCCTCAGACTTCCTACGAGCAGTACTTC.

The rearrangement joins TRBV10-2 to TRBJ2-7; 13 bases match TRBD2. J was trimmed by 2 bases and V by 4 bases; bases with no gene match: 8. Germline assignment: CDR1 WSHSY and CDR2 SAAADI. The CDR3 sequence is 17 residues long. CDR3 protein: CASSGTSGRVPTYEQYF. The CDR3 bases are TGCGCCAGCAGTGGTACTAGCGGGAGGGTCCCTACCTACGAGCAGTACTTC.

This clone was counted between two and nine times. This chain connects TRBV27 to TRBJ1-2; tentative D call: TRBD1 (5 bases). The CDR3 consists of 14 residues. Germline V gene sequence: CDR1 MNHEY, CDR2 SMNVEV (reference sequence). V lost 7 bases and J 2 bases, leaving 14 bases between the germline ends. The CDR3 is CASMPRGWNYGYTF. The CDR3 nucleotides are TGTGCCAGCATGCCACGGGGCTGGAACTATGGCTACACCTTC.

The chain is built from TRBV7-9 and TRBJ1-4; D gene uncertain. Trimming stripped 0 bases from V and 3 bases from J, with 8 bases between. The CDR3 length is 15 residues. Germline V CDR1 and CDR2: SEHNR, FQNEAQ (reference sequence). The chain's CDR3 is CASSLAPEPNEKLFF. The DNA for the CDR3 is TGTGCCAGCAGCTTAGCGCCGGAACCTAATGAAAAACTGTTTTTT.

The genes are TRBV19 and TRBJ1-1, with D possibly being TRBD1 (5 bases). This CDR3 contains 13 residues. Per the germline V gene, CDR1 is LNHDA and CDR2 is SQIVND (reference sequence). V shed 4 bases and J shed 5 bases, with 11 bases lying between them. CDR3: CASSRGGMTEAFF. The CDR3, as DNA: TGTGCCAGTAGTAGGGGGGGGATGACTGAAGCTTTCTTT. The entire variable domain, with the rest obtained from reference TRBV19 and TRBJ1-1, is as follows: DGGITQSPKYLFRKEGQNVTLSCEQNLNHDAMYWYRQDPGQGLRLIYYSQIVNDFQKGDIAEGYSVSREKKESFPLTVTSAQKNPTAFYLCASSRGGMTEAFFGQGTRLTVV.

This chain links TRBV21-1 with TRBJ2-7; the D call in the table, TRBD2, was not verified against the DNA. TRBV21-1 is given as a pseudogene. The CDR3 spans 13 residues. The CDR3 DNA reads as TGTGCCAGCCTCGGGACTGGGGTAGGCCCGCAGTACTTC. The encoded protein is CASLGTGVGPQYF.

This clone was detected only once. The genes are TRBV28 and TRBJ2-1; the match to TRBD2 covers 7 bases. Germline CDR1 MDHEN, CDR2 SYDVKM. The CDR3 runs 17 residues. Germline trimming cut 6 bases from V and 1 base from J; bases unmatched to any gene: 12. The CDR3: CASSLPLAGASYNEQFF. The CDR3 region has the DNA TGTGCCAGCAGCCTACCCCTGGCGGGAGCGTCCTACAATGAGCAGTTCTTC.

The genes are TRBV14 and TRBJ1-4, with D tentatively TRBD1 (6 bases). There are 14 residues in the CDR3. V was pared by 4 bases and J by 7 bases, with 13 bases between. CDR1 and CDR2 (germline): SGHDN, FVKESK. The CDR3 region has the DNA TGTGCCAGCAGCCGCACAGGGAGGAGTGAAAAACTGTTTTTT. This sequence encodes CASSRTGRSEKLFF. Based on the CDR3 plus reference TRBV14 and TRBJ1-4, the full variable domain is EAGVTQFPSHSVIEKGQTVTLRCDPISGHDNLYWYRRVMGKEIKFLLHFVKESKQDESGMPNNRFLAERTGGTYSTLKVQPAELEDSGVYFCASSRTGRSEKLFFGSGTQLSVL.

The CDR3 sequence is CAWTPGNEQYF. CDR3 coding DNA: TGTGCCTGGACCCCAGGGAACGAGCAGTACTTC. This chain links TRBV30 with TRBJ2-7; tentative D call: TRBD1 (5 bases). Germline-derived CDR1 and CDR2 are GTSNPN and SVGIG (reference sequence). The CDR3 loop spans 11 amino acids. V lost 4 bases and J lost 5, with 9 bases in between. The variable domain in full, completed from reference TRBV30 and TRBJ2-7, reads SQTIHQWPATLVQPVGSPLSLECTVEGTSNPNLYWYRQAAGRGLQLLFYSVGIGQISSEVPQNLSASRPQDRQFILSSKKLLLSDSGFYLCAWTPGNEQYFGPGTRLTVT.

The chain combines TRBV19 with TRBJ1-5, with a tentative D call TRBD1 (5 bases). Trimming took 8 bases from V and 1 from J, leaving 12 bases between them. The CDR3 spans 14 residues. The V gene's germline CDR1 is LNHDA and CDR2 SQIVND (reference sequence). In DNA, the CDR3 is TGTGCCAGTTTGGTGCGGGACAGCAATCAGCCCCAGCATTTT. As protein: CASLVRDSNQPQHF. Variable domain in full (rest from reference TRBV19 and TRBJ1-5): DGGITQSPKYLFRKEGQNVTLSCEQNLNHDAMYWYRQDPGQGLRLIYYSQIVNDFQKGDIAEGYSVSREKKESFPLTVTSAQKNPTAFYLCASLVRDSNQPQHFGDGTRLSIL.

This clone is a singleton in its sample. The rearrangement joins TRBV4-1 to TRBJ1-2; TRBD1 matches at 7 bases. With 1 base clipped from V and 4 bases from J, the junction kept 6 bases outside the gene matches. The CDR3 has 15 residues. Germline CDR1 and CDR2: MGHRA and YSYEKL. The DNA of the CDR3 is TGCGCCAGCAGCCAAGGGGTAAGGGACAGCTATGGCTACACCTTC. It yields the protein CASSQGVRDSYGYTF.

This chain uses TRBV28 with TRBJ1-6, with D perhaps matching TRBD1 (5 bases). This CDR3 spans 15 amino acids. Per germline, CDR1 MDHEN and CDR2 SYDVKM. V dropped 0 bases and J dropped 9 bases, with 12 bases sitting between them. The CDR3 loop is CASSLWGEISSPLHF. CDR3 nucleotides: TGTGCCAGCAGTTTATGGGGGGAGATCAGTTCACCCCTCCACTTT.